What follows are 21 T cell receptor beta chains derived from one specimen sequenced in a study of spatial heterogeneity in lung cancer (dated by TCRdb to the late 2010s). What these receptors recognize is not known. Beyond this particular receptor, the publication reports: A correlation was observed between the number of expanded intratumoral alpha and beta TCRs and the tumor nonsynonymous mutation count.

Libraries were constructed by 5' RACE. The reads were generated on a NextSeq 500. TCRdb cleaned the public reads at Q25 with fastp, built clones with MiXCR and kept in-frame beta chains. Each entry is one CDR3 protein sequence, shown with its most common DNA and genes. The sample includes roughly 9,900 distinct CDR3 sequences, with around 6.3% observed a single time. The ten largest account for 7.1% of the sample. The label giving this sample's time point can be read as: sample taken at primary tumor resection. This specimen consisted of lung tumor tissue, obtained at surgery. These receptors came from a female donor with early-stage non-small cell lung cancer.

This clonotype was recorded many times. V usage is TRBV25-1 and J usage is TRBJ1-2, with D possibly being TRBD1 (5 bases). Per the germline V gene, CDR1 is MGHDK and CDR2 is SYGVNS. V lost 1 base and J lost 2, with 8 bases in between. There are 14 residues in the CDR3. CDR3 DNA: TGTGCCAGCAGTGAATCCGACAGAAACTATGGCTACACCTTC. Its protein is CASSESDRNYGYTF.

In its sample, this clonotype was seen many times. This rearrangement joins TRBV6-5 to TRBJ1-1, with D hard to call. Trimming took off 2 bases at V and 1 base at J, with 14 bases between the two ends. Germline V gene data show CDR1 as MNHEY and CDR2 as SVGAGI. This CDR3 is built from 16 residues. The CDR3 reads CASSYRPISENTEAFF. The CDR3 bases are TGTGCCAGCAGTTACCGTCCGATCAGCGAGAACACTGAAGCTTTCTTT.

This clonotype was counted ten times or more. The rearrangement links TRBV11-1 to TRBJ1-1; no clear D. Trimming removed 5 bases from V and 2 bases from J, with 15 bases in between. The CDR3 totals 15 residues. Germline CDR1 reads SGHAT; CDR2 reads FQDESV (reference sequence). The CDR3 DNA is TGTGCCAGCAGCCCGCGAGTTACACTAAACACTGAAGCTTTCTTT. Residues: CASSPRVTLNTEAFF. The variable domain in full, with the rest retrieved from reference TRBV11-1 and TRBJ1-1, is EAEVAQSPRYKITEKSQAVAFWCDPISGHATLYWYRQILGQGPELLVQFQDESVVDDSQLPKDRFSAERLKGVDSTLKIQPAELGDSAMYLCASSPRVTLNTEAFFGQGTRLTVV.

This clonotype was seen ten or more times. CDR3 amino acids: CSVGGGSSLLEQYF. CDR3 DNA sequence: TGCAGCGTTGGGGGCGGGAGTTCCCTCCTAGAGCAGTACTTC. V and J are TRBV29-1 and TRBJ2-7; 7 nucleotides match TRBD2. This CDR3 region has 14 residues. Germline trimming cut 4 bases from V and 7 bases from J; bases unmatched to any gene: 13. Germline CDR1 reads SQVTM; CDR2 reads ANQGSEA.

This clonotype was picked up a small number of times. This chain connects TRBV20-1 to TRBJ1-6; tentative D call: TRBD1 (5 bases). There are 16 residues in the CDR3. Trimming removed 0 bases at V and 5 bases at J, with 14 bases between. In germline, CDR1 is DFQATT, CDR2 SNEGSKA (reference sequence). The CDR3 coding sequence is TGCAGTGCTAGAGATCTGGAGGGAGGGGATAATTCACCCCTCCACTTT. Encoded protein: CSARDLEGGDNSPLHF.

Within the sample, this clonotype is medium-sized. J is TRBJ2-3 and V is TRBV9; tentatively, D is TRBD2 (6 bases). This CDR3 spans 13 amino acids. Germline V gives CDR1 SGDLS, CDR2 YYNGEE. The ends were cut back, 3 bases at V and 11 bases at J, with 16 bases in the middle. The CDR3: CASSGTTGTQQYF. DNA of the CDR3: TGTGCCAGCAGCGGGACTACCGGGACCCAGCAGTATTTT.

With regard to this clonotype: This may arise from a read error, as a much more abundant clone is one base away. As DNA, the CDR3 is TGTGCCATCAGTGACTTCCAGACAGTCATGAACACTGAAGCTTTCTTT. Translation gives CAISDFQTVMNTEAFF. The rearrangement uses TRBV6-2 or TRBV6-3 and TRBJ1-1, with a possible D match to TRBD1 (5 bases). The CDR3 length is 16 residues. Germline V lookup: CDR1 MNHEY, CDR2 SVGEGT.

This chain uses TRBV20-1 with TRBJ2-3; TRBD1 aligns across 10 bases. The CDR3 consists of 14 residues. V trimming: 5 bases; J trimming: 4 bases; junction bases outside the gene matches: 6. Germline loops: CDR1 DFQATT, CDR2 SNEGSKA (reference sequence). In DNA form, the CDR3 reads TGCAGTGCTCTGACAGGGGGCGCATCAGATACGCAGTATTTT. Translating it yields CSALTGGASDTQYF.

This clonotype was seen more than once but under ten times. This CDR3 is CASSLDGGREQPQHF. The CDR3 DNA reads as TGCGCCAGCAGCTTGGATGGGGGCCGGGAACAGCCCCAGCATTTT. V usage is TRBV5-1 and J usage is TRBJ1-5, with D possibly TRBD1 on 6 matching bases. CDR1 is SGHRS, CDR2 YFSETQ, per germline. CDR3 length: 15 residues. Trimming shortened V by 0 bases and J by 7 bases, and 14 bases separated the two germline ends.

The table lists this clonotype with many counts. This chain connects TRBV28 to TRBJ1-1; D is ambiguous. There are 14 residues in the CDR3. Germline V gives CDR1 MDHEN, CDR2 SYDVKM. V shed 4 bases and J shed 4 bases, with 13 bases lying between them. The CDR3 protein is CASSSTSKATEAFF. The DNA for the CDR3 is TGTGCCAGCAGTTCGACCTCCAAGGCCACTGAAGCTTTCTTT.

Sample share makes this clonotype large. The chain is built from TRBV4-2 and TRBJ2-3; D is ambiguous. The CDR3 runs to 15 residues. The germline gives CDR1 LGHNA, CDR2 YNFKEQ. Trimming cost V 5 bases and J 4 bases, with 16 bases left between them. CDR3 nucleotides: TGTGCCAGCAGCGGAAATGGTCAGGAGTCAGATACGCAGTATTTT. It codes for CASSGNGQESDTQYF.

By share, this clonotype ranks as medium-sized (0.01 to 0.1%). V and J are TRBV6-1 and TRBJ1-1, with D possibly matching TRBD1 (6 bases). CDR1 is MNHNS and CDR2 is SASEGT in the germline V gene. Trimming shortened V by 2 bases and J by 5 bases, and 12 bases separated the two germline ends. There are 14 residues in the CDR3. This CDR3 is CASSEQGRGTEAFF. Here the CDR3 DNA reads TGTGCCAGCAGTGAACAGGGGCGGGGTACTGAAGCTTTCTTT.

This clonotype was found many times. The chain recombines TRBV27 with TRBJ1-2; D remains ambiguous. The CDR3 contains 12 residues. Germline V gene sequence: CDR1 MNHEY, CDR2 SMNVEV (reference sequence). With 9 bases removed from V and 8 bases from J, the gap between germline ends came to 16 bases. The CDR3: CASGGRYTGYTF. The DNA for the CDR3 is TGTGCCAGTGGTGGACGGTATACGGGCTACACCTTC.

The chain combines TRBV7-8 with TRBJ2-1, with D perhaps TRBD1 or TRBD2 (6 bases each). This CDR3 region has 15 residues. Trimming pared 6 bases from V and 8 bases from J, leaving 20 bases between. From germline, CDR1 is SGHVS and CDR2 FQNEAQ. The CDR3 nucleotides read TGTGCCAGCAGTCGACGGGCTAGCGCAGGGGATGAGCAGTTCTTC. Translated, it gives CASSRRASAGDEQFF.

This clonotype is labeled medium-sized. The chain uses TRBV12-3 or TRBV12-4 and TRBJ2-1; weak D call: TRBD2 (6 bases). The CDR3 is 12 residues long. V was trimmed by 3 bases and J by 15 bases, leaving 15 bases between them. Here the CDR3 reads CASSLLEGGLFF. CDR3 coding DNA: TGTGCCAGCAGTTTGCTAGAGGGAGGTCTGTTCTTC.

This chain uses TRBV28 with TRBJ2-6; D uncertain. Germline V CDR1 and CDR2: MDHEN, SYDVKM. There are 16 residues in the CDR3. The V end was cut by 3 bases, the J end by 1 base, with 10 bases between. In DNA form, the CDR3 reads TGTGCCAGCAGTTTGGTATGGTCGTCTGGGGCCAACGTCCTGACTTTC. Translating it yields CASSLVWSSGANVLTF.

This clonotype was seen a handful of times. The J gene is TRBJ1-1, the V gene TRBV7-9, with D uncertain. CDR1 SEHNR and CDR2 FQNEAQ come from the germline V gene (reference sequence). This CDR3 contains 14 residues. V lost 0 bases and J 3 bases, leaving 8 bases between the germline ends. As DNA, the CDR3 is TGTGCCAGCAGCTTAGCGCTATGGGACACTGAAGCTTTCTTT. Protein product: CASSLALWDTEAFF.

This chain joins TRBV2 and TRBJ1-1; D perhaps matches TRBD1 (5 bases). Trimming stripped 6 bases from V and 4 bases from J, with 18 bases between. From germline, CDR1 is SNHLY and CDR2 FYNNEI. This CDR3 has 15 residues. Here the CDR3 reads CASSRGVQGGTEAFF. The CDR3 bases are TGTGCCAGCAGCCGAGGGGTGCAGGGAGGCACTGAAGCTTTCTTT.

V and J are TRBV7-2 and TRBJ2-3; D gene unclear. The germline CDR1 and CDR2 sequences are SGHTA and FQGNSA. The CDR3 consists of 14 residues. Trimming removed 1 base from V and 2 bases from J, with 7 bases in between. CDR3 in DNA: TGTGCCAGCAGCTTAGTGGATTACACAGATACGCAGTATTTT. It specifies CASSLVDYTDTQYF.

This clonotype appeared a few times. The chain is built from TRBV27 and TRBJ2-1; TRBD2 agrees at 11 bases. With 5 bases clipped from V and 7 bases from J, the junction kept 10 bases outside the gene matches. This CDR3 contains 16 residues. CDR1 and CDR2 from the germline V gene are MNHEY and SMNVEV (reference sequence). The CDR3 DNA reads as TGTGCCAGCAGTCTTATAGCGGGAGGGCCTAGGAATGAGCAGTTCTTC. Translated, it gives CASSLIAGGPRNEQFF.

This clonotype was counted many times. This chain uses TRBV6-2 or TRBV6-3 with TRBJ1-2, with 7 bases fitting TRBD1. Germline V gene sequence: CDR1 MNHEY, CDR2 SVGEGT. Unmatched junction bases numbered 4, after V lost 7 bases and J lost 5 bases. This CDR3 comprises 12 residues. In DNA, the CDR3 is TGTGCCAGCACTACGGGACAGTATGGCTACACCTTC. Amino acid sequence: CASTTGQYGYTF.